Following are 4 T cell receptor beta chains from one sample sequenced in a study of blood T cell repertoires in COVID-19. TCRdb's table, derived via immunoSEQ multiplex PCR, lists solely in-frame clones and lacks some. Among 150,000 or so clones listed, more than 85% were seen once. The sample taken for sequencing was peripheral blood. The receptor source for this set is an older woman with COVID-19, enrolled during active disease.

This clone was found once. The CDR3 region is CASSYPSGSGGDEQYF. The CDR3 DNA reads as TGTGCCAGCAGTTACCCATCGGGCAGCGGGGGGGACGAGCAGTACTTC. The gene calls are TRBV6-6 and TRBJ2-7, with 10 bases fitting TRBD2. This CDR3 region has 16 residues. Germline-derived CDR1 and CDR2 are MNHNY and SVGAGI (reference sequence). V gave up 2 bases and J gave up 5 bases; unmatched junction bases: 9.

The chain uses TRBV7-8 and TRBJ1-1, with TRBD1 matching 8 bases. Germline V CDR1 and CDR2: SGHVS, FQNEAQ. The CDR3 runs 13 residues. Unmatched junction bases numbered 1, after V lost 2 bases and J lost 5 bases. The CDR3 region has the DNA TGTGCCAGCAGCTTACGACAGGGGACTGAAGCTTTCTTT. Its protein is CASSLRQGTEAFF.

CDR3 in amino acids: CASSLAMGRNEQFF. The DNA for the CDR3 is TGTGCCAGTAGTTTGGCGATGGGGCGCAATGAGCAGTTCTTC. This sequence joins TRBV19 and TRBJ2-1; the D gene is possibly TRBD1 (5 bases). V lost 5 bases and J 6 bases, leaving 14 bases between the germline ends. Germline loops: CDR1 LNHDA, CDR2 SQIVND (reference sequence). This CDR3 is built from 14 residues.

V is TRBV4-3 and J is TRBJ1-6, with TRBD1 as a possible D gene (6 bases). CDR1 LGHNA and CDR2 YSLEER come from the germline V gene. The CDR3 contains 15 residues. V gave up 1 base and J gave up 3 bases, with 7 bases separating them. The CDR3 bases are TGCGCCAGCAGCCAAGGGACAGTCTATAATTCACCCCTCCACTTT. Translated: CASSQGTVYNSPLHF.